These 10 T cell receptor beta chains were sequenced from one sample in a study of blood T cell repertoires in COVID-19. Clones were read by immunoSEQ multiplex PCR, and TCRdb kept only the in-frame ones, dropping some. The sample carries 120,000 to 150,000 clones, about 87% recorded once. Sequencing was performed on peripheral blood. These receptors were collected from a man at least 80 years old with acute or convalescent COVID-19.

The genes are TRBV19 and TRBJ2-3, with TRBD2 identical over 15 bases. This CDR3 comprises 17 residues. V was clipped by 5 bases and J by 4 bases; unmatched bases: 7. Germline V lookup: CDR1 LNHDA, CDR2 SQIVND (reference sequence). CDR3 region: CASSWTSGGAVADTQYF. The CDR3 DNA follows: TGTGCCAGTAGTTGGACTAGCGGGGGGGCCGTGGCAGATACGCAGTATTTT.

V is TRBV6-1 and J is TRBJ1-2; TRBD1 might be the D (5 bases). This CDR3 has 15 residues. Trimming left V 3 bases short and J 4 bases short, with 15 bases between. From germline, CDR1 is MNHNS and CDR2 SASEGT. Here the CDR3 DNA reads TGTGCCAGCAGTGACCGACAGATTTTAATCTATGGCTACACCTTC. This codes for CASSDRQILIYGYTF.

The chain is built from TRBV21-1 and TRBJ2-7; the DNA was not used to check the table's D call, TRBD1. TRBV21-1 has pseudogene status. The CDR3 consists of 16 residues. CDR3 residues: CASSKAWGFSSYEQYF. In DNA form, the CDR3 reads TGTGCCAGCAGCAAAGCCTGGGGCTTCAGCTCCTACGAGCAGTACTTC.

The chain combines TRBV3-1 (or the pseudogene TRBV3-2) with TRBJ1-2; tentative D call: TRBD1 (5 bases). The CDR3 length is 14 residues. V was cut by 1 base and J by 2 bases, with 8 bases left in between. Germline values: CDR1 LGHDT, CDR2 YNNKEL (reference sequence). In DNA, the CDR3 is TGTGCCAGCAGCCAAGCAGGGTCCAACTATGGCTACACCTTC. Translated: CASSQAGSNYGYTF.

The chain employs TRBV28 and TRBJ2-6; D possibly corresponds to TRBD2 (6 bases). V gave up 7 bases and J gave up 0 bases, with 10 bases separating them. The CDR3 has 15 residues. Germline V CDR1 and CDR2: MDHEN, SYDVKM. The DNA of the CDR3 is TGTGCCAGCACCGCGGGGAGCTCTGGGGCCAACGTCCTGACTTTC. It yields the protein CASTAGSSGANVLTF. The full variable domain, rest sourced from reference TRBV28 and TRBJ2-6, is DVKVTQSSRYLVKRTGEKVFLECVQDMDHENMFWYRQDPGLGLRLIYFSYDVKMKEKGDIPEGYSVSREKKERFSLILESASTNQTSMYLCASTAGSSGANVLTFGAGSRLTVL.

V usage is TRBV5-1 and J usage is TRBJ2-7, with unresolved D. This CDR3 has 14 residues. Trimming cost V 1 base and J 2 bases, with 10 bases left between them. Looked up from germline, CDR1 is SGHRS and CDR2 is YFSETQ. The CDR3 reads CASSLSPGPYEQYF. In DNA, the CDR3 is TGCGCCAGCAGCTTGTCTCCAGGCCCCTACGAGCAGTACTTC.

The chain is built from TRBV19 and TRBJ2-4, with 7 nucleotides matching TRBD2. Germline V gene lookup returns CDR1 LNHDA and CDR2 SQIVND (reference sequence). Trimming removed 5 bases from V and 2 bases from J; junction bases left unmatched: 6. CDR3 length: 15 residues. The CDR3 coding sequence is TGTGCCAGTAGTTCCGCCGGGACTACCAAAAACATTCAGTACTTC. It translates to CASSSAGTTKNIQYF.

This clone appeared once. Here the CDR3 DNA reads TGTGCCAGCTCACCACCCAAAGGGGGCTCTGGAAACACCATATATTTT. Amino acid sequence: CASSPPKGGSGNTIYF. The J gene is TRBJ1-3, the V gene TRBV18; possible D gene TRBD1, 6 bases. Germline lookup yields CDR1 KGHSH and CDR2 LQKENI. Trimming took off 0 bases at V and 0 bases at J, with 9 bases between the two ends. The CDR3 length is 16 residues.

This chain links TRBV5-1 with TRBJ2-5; D is perhaps TRBD1 (7 bases). CDR1 is SGHRS, CDR2 YFSETQ, per germline. Trimming removed 4 bases from V and 5 bases from J, with 21 bases in between. There are 16 residues in the CDR3. The CDR3 protein is CASSRQGQVGGETQYF. CDR3 nucleotide sequence: TGCGCCAGCAGCCGCCAAGGACAGGTCGGGGGTGAGACCCAGTACTTC.

The rearrangement links TRBV2 to TRBJ2-6; weak D call: TRBD2 (5 bases). V lost 6 bases and J 0 bases, leaving 9 bases between the germline ends. CDR3 length: 15 residues. Germline values: CDR1 SNHLY, CDR2 FYNNEI. The CDR3 loop is CASSGLSSGANVLTF. The CDR3 DNA sequence: TGTGCCAGCAGCGGACTTAGCTCTGGGGCCAACGTCCTGACTTTC.